The 10 T cell receptor beta chains reported below all come from one sample, sequenced in a study of blood T cell repertoires in COVID-19. The protocol was immunoSEQ multiplex PCR, while the TCRdb copy is restricted to in-frame clones and leaves out a portion. Among under 350,000 clones listed, 70% to 90% were seen once. Sequences were obtained from PBMCs or T cells enriched from blood (not recorded which). The receptors here all came from a woman in her 40s with acute COVID-19.

J is TRBJ1-1 and V is TRBV18; no firm D call. This CDR3 is 18 amino acids long. Trimming removed 2 bases from V and 0 bases from J, with 19 bases in between. Germline loops: CDR1 KGHSH, CDR2 LQKENI. CDR3 coding DNA: TGTGCCAGCTCACCAAGCCGGGGTCACCAATTTTTGAACACTGAAGCTTTCTTT. Translating it yields CASSPSRGHQFLNTEAFF.

This sequence joins TRBV14 and TRBJ1-1; D gene ambiguous. CDR1 and CDR2 from the germline V gene are SGHDN and FVKESK. This CDR3 contains 11 residues. The germline V and J ends were trimmed by 4 bases and 4 bases, with 4 bases remaining between them. The CDR3 bases are TGTGCCAGCAGCCTTAGCACTGAAGCTTTCTTT. Residues: CASSLSTEAFF.

This rearrangement joins TRBV5-6 to TRBJ2-3, with 8 nucleotides matching TRBD1. Losses at the gene ends were 2 bases for V and 4 bases for J; bases not matched to a gene: 6. CDR1 and CDR2 from the germline V gene are SGHDT and YYEEEE. CDR3 length: 15 amino acids. The CDR3 is CASSFAGGAADTQYF. CDR3 DNA: TGTGCCAGCAGCTTCGCAGGGGGCGCCGCAGATACGCAGTATTTT.

The chain uses TRBV2 and TRBJ1-2, with 11 bases identical to TRBD1. The CDR3 length is 16 residues. CDR1 is SNHLY, CDR2 FYNNEI, per germline. With V trimmed by 4 bases and J by 3 bases, 7 bases remained unmatched. Written as DNA, the CDR3 is TGTGCCAGCAGTGCCTTTTCGGGACAGGGGGACTATGGCTACACCTTC. This sequence encodes CASSAFSGQGDYGYTF.

This rearrangement joins TRBV6-5 to TRBJ2-7; 7 nucleotides line up with TRBD1. Per germline, CDR1 MNHEY and CDR2 SVGAGI. J gave up 3 bases and V 6 bases, and 2 bases lay outside the gene matches. The CDR3 extends over 12 amino acids. CDR3 sequence: CASRTGSYEQYF. CDR3 nucleotides: TGTGCCAGCAGGACAGGGAGCTACGAGCAGTACTTC.

This clone was counted a few times. V usage is TRBV28 and J usage is TRBJ1-1; possible D gene TRBD1, 5 bases. The CDR3 loop spans 14 amino acids. V lost 8 bases to trimming and J lost 1 base, with 14 bases between them. The germline gives CDR1 MDHEN, CDR2 SYDVKM. The CDR3 protein is CASLGGGGNTEAFF. The CDR3 DNA follows: TGTGCCAGCCTTGGCGGGGGGGGGAACACTGAAGCTTTCTTT.

This clone was observed a few times. V is TRBV18 and J is TRBJ1-3; D unclear. Germline CDR1 is KGHSH and CDR2 is LQKENI. This CDR3 spans 15 amino acids. Trimming pared 6 bases from V and 0 bases from J, leaving 12 bases between. The CDR3 coding sequence is TGTGCCAGCTCCGTGGCACCCTCCTCTGGAAACACCATATATTTT. It codes for CASSVAPSSGNTIYF.

The genes are TRBV12-3 or TRBV12-4 and TRBJ2-1; TRBD2 might be the D (5 bases). This CDR3 is built from 12 residues. Trimming removed 5 bases from V and 9 bases from J, with 11 bases in between. Here the CDR3 DNA reads TGTGCCAGCAGTAGCGGAGTTTTTGAGCAGTTCTTC. It encodes CASSSGVFEQFF.

The chain employs TRBV4-3 and TRBJ2-1, with 8 positions matching TRBD1. Germline assignment: CDR1 LGHNA and CDR2 YSLEER. Trimming took 1 base from V and 4 from J; bases not matched to a gene: 6. There are 16 residues in the CDR3. The CDR3 loop is CASSQGTGTGYNEQFF. The DNA of the CDR3 is TGCGCCAGCAGCCAAGGGACAGGGACTGGATACAATGAGCAGTTCTTC.

The chain links TRBV4-3 to TRBJ1-5, with D tentatively TRBD1 (6 bases). V lost 1 base, J lost 7 bases, and 14 bases lay in between. In germline, CDR1 is LGHNA, CDR2 YSLEER. The CDR3 contains 15 residues. In DNA, the CDR3 is TGCGCCAGCAGCCAAGGATCGGGGGGACAACAGCCCCAGCATTTT. Translated: CASSQGSGGQQPQHF.